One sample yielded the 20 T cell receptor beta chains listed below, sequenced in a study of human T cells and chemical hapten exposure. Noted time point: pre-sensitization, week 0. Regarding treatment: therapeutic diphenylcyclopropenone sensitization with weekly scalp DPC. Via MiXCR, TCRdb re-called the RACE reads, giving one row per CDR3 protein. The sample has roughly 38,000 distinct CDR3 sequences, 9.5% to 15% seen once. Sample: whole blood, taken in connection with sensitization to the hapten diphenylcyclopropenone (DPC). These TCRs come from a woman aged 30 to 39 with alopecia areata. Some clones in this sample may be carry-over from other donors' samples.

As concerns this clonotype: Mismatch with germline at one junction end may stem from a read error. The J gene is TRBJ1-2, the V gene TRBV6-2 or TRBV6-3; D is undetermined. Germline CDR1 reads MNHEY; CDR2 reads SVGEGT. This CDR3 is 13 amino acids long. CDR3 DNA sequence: TGTGTCAGCAACGAAGTACGAGCCCCTGGCTACACCTTC. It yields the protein CVSNEVRAPGYTF.

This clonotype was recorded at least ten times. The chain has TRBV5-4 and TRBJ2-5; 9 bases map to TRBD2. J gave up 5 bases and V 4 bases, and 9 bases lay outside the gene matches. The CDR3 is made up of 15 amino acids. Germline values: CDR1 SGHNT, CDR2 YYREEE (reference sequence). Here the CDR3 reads CASSPGGSGSETQYF. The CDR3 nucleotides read TGTGCCAGCAGCCCGGGGGGTAGCGGGAGTGAGACCCAGTACTTC.

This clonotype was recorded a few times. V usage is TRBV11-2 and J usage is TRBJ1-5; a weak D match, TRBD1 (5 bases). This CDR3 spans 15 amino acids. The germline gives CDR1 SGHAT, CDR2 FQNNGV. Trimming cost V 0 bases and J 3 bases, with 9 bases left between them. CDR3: CASSLDRGYNQPQHF. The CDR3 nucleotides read TGTGCCAGCAGCTTAGATAGGGGCTACAATCAGCCCCAGCATTTT.

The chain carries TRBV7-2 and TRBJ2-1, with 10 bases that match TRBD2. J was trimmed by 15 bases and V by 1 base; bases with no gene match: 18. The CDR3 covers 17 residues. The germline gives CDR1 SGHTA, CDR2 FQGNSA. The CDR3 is CASSLVGSGRAAGNVFF. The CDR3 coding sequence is TGTGCCAGCAGCTTAGTAGGGAGCGGGAGGGCGGCGGGGAATGTGTTCTTC. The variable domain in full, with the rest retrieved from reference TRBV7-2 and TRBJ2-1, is GAGVSQSPSNKVTEKGKDVELRCDPISGHTALYWYRQSLGQGLEFLIYFQGNSAPDKSGLPSDRFSAERTGGSVSTLTIQRTQQEDSAVYLCASSLVGSGRAAGNVFFGPGTRLTVL.

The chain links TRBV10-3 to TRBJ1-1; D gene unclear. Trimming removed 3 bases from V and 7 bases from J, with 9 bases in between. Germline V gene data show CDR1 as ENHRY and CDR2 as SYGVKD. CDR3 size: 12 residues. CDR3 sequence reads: CAISDLGIEAFF. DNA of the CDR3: TGTGCCATCAGTGATCTTGGGATTGAAGCTTTCTTT.

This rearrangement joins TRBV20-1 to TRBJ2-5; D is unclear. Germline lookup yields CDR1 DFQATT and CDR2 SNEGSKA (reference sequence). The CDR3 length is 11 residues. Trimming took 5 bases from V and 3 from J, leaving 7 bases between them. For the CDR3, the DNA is TGCAGTGCTGAGAGCGAAGAGACCCAGTACTTC. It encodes CSAESEETQYF.

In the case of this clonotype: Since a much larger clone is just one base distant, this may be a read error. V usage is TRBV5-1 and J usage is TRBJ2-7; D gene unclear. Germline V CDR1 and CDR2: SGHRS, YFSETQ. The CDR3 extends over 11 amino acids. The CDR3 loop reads CANSVGGEQYF. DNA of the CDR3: TGCGCCAACAGCGTTGGCGGAGAGCAGTACTTC.

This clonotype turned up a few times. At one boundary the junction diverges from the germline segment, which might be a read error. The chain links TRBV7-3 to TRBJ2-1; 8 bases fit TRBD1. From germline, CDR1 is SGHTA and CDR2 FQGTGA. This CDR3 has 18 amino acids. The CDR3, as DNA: TGTGTCAGCAGCTTCTCAGCCGGACAGGGAAGAAGCTACAATGAGCAGTTCTTC. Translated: CVSSFSAGQGRSYNEQFF.

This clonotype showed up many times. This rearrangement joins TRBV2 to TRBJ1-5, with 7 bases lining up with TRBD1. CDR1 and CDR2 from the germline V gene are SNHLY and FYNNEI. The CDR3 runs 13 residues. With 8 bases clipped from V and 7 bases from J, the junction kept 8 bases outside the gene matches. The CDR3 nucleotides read TGTGCCAGCTGCCGACAGGGTGGGCAGCCCCAGCATTTT. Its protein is CASCRQGGQPQHF.

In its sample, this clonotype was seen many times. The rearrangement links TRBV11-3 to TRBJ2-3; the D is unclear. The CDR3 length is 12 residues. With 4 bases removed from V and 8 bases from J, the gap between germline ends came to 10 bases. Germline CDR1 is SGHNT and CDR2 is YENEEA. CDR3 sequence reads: CASSSTYGTQYF. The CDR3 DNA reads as TGTGCCAGCAGCTCGACTTACGGTACGCAGTATTTT.

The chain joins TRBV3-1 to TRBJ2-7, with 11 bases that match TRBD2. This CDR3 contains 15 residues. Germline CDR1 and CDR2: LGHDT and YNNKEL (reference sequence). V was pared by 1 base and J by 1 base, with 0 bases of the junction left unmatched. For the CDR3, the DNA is TGTGCCAGCAGCCAAGCTAGCGGGAGGTCCTACGAGCAGTACTTC. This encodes CASSQASGRSYEQYF.

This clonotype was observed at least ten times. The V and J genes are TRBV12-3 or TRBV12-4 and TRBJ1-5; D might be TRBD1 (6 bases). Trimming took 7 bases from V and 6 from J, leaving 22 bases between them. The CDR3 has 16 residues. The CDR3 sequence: CASTPLGGADSQPQHF. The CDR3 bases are TGTGCCAGCACCCCATTGGGGGGCGCCGACAGTCAGCCCCAGCATTTT.

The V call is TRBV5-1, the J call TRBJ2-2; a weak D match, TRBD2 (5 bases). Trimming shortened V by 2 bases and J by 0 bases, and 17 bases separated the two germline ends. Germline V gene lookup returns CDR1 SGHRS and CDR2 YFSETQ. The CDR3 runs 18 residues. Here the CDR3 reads CASSFRFGETANTGELFF. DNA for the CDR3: TGCGCCAGCAGCTTCCGATTCGGGGAAACGGCGAACACCGGGGAGCTGTTTTTT.

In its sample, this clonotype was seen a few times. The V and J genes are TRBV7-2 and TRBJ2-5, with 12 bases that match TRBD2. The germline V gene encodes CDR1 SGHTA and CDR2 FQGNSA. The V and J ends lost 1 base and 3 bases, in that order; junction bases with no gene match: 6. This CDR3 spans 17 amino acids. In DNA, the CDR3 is TGTGCCAGCAGCTTAGGATTGACTAGCGGGAGTGAAGAGACCCAGTACTTC. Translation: CASSLGLTSGSEETQYF.

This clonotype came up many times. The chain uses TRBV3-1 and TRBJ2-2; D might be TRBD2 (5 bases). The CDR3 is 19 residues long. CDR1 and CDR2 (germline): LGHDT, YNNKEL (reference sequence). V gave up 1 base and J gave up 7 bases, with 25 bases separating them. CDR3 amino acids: CASSQVGRGSSLLSGELFF. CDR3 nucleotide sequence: TGTGCCAGCAGCCAAGTAGGTCGGGGTTCGTCGCTTCTCAGCGGGGAGCTGTTTTTT.

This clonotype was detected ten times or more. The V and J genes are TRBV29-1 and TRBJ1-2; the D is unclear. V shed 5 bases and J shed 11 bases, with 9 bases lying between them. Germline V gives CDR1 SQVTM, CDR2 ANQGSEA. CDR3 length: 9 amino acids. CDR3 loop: CSVLEGYTF. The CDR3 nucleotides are TGCAGCGTTTTAGAGGGTTACACCTTC. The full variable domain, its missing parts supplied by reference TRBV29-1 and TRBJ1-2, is SAVISQKPSRDICQRGTSLTIQCQVDSQVTMMFWYRQQPGQSLTLIATANQGSEATYESGFVIDKFPISRPNLTFSTLTVSNMSPEDSSIYLCSVLEGYTFGSGTRLTVV.

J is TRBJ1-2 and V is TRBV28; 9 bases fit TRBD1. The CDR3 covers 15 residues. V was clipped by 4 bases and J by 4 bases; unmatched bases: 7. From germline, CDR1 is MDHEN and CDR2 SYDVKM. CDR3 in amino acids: CASSSPGTGSYGYTF. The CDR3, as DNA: TGTGCCAGCAGTTCCCCCGGGACAGGGTCCTATGGCTACACCTTC.

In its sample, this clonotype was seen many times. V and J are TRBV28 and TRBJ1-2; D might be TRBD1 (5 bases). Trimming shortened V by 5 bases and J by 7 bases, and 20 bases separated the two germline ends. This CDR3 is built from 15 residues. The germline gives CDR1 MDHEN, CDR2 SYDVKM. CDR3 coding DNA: TGTGCCAGCAGTCCCAGCGGTCAGGGACGGGGTGGCTACACCTTC. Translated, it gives CASSPSGQGRGGYTF.

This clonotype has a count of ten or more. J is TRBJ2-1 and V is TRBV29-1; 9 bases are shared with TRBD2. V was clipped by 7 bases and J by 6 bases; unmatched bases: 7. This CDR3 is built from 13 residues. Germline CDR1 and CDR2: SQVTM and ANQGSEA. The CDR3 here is CSAAGTSSNEQFF. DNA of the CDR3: TGCAGCGCCGCCGGGACTAGCAGCAATGAGCAGTTCTTC.

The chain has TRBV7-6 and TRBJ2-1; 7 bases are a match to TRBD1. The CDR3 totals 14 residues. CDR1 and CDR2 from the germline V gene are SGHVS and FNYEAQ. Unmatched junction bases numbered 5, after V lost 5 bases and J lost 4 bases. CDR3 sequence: CASSPSTGYNEQFF. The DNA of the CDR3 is TGTGCCAGCAGCCCTTCGACAGGGTACAATGAGCAGTTCTTC.